What follows are 24 T cell receptor beta chains derived from one specimen sequenced in a study of shared clonotypes between healthy human individuals. Profiling relied on immunoSEQ multiplex PCR, and the TCRdb table lists in-frame clones only, not all of them. The sample has over a million clones; roughly 96% are singletons. The sequenced sample was naive CD4+ T cells sorted from blood. Subset defined: CD45RA+ positively selected. The receptors derive from a man aged 25 to 45 in good health.

Only one count was recorded for this clone. J is TRBJ2-1 and V is TRBV11-1; D call uncertain. The CDR3 spans 12 residues. V lost 5 bases and J 3 bases, leaving 5 bases between the germline ends. The V gene's germline CDR1 is SGHAT and CDR2 FQDESV (reference sequence). CDR3 in DNA: TGTGCCAGCAGCCCGGACTACAATGAGCAGTTCTTC. It codes for CASSPDYNEQFF.

The chain uses TRBV4-3 and TRBJ2-4; 11 nucleotides agree with TRBD2. The length of the CDR3 is 19 residues. CDR1 and CDR2 (germline): LGHNA, YSLEER. V shed 4 bases and J 1 base; nucleotides not matched to a gene: 12. The CDR3 loop reads CASSPSSLAGVIAKNIQYF. The CDR3 DNA is TGCGCCAGCAGCCCAAGTTCACTAGCGGGAGTGATTGCCAAAAACATTCAGTACTTC.

In regard to this clone: Other DNA sequences in the sample encode the same CDR3. The gene calls are TRBV6-1 and TRBJ1-1; D is unclear. The CDR3 consists of 13 residues. The V and J ends lost 3 bases and 0 bases respectively, with 5 bases between them. The V gene's germline CDR1 is MNHNS and CDR2 SASEGT. Here the CDR3 reads CASSEGVNTEAFF. CDR3 DNA sequence: TGTGCCAGCAGTGAGGGAGTGAACACTGAAGCTTTCTTT.

The chain carries TRBV5-8 and TRBJ2-1; no clear D. V shed 0 bases and J shed 5 bases, with 9 bases lying between them. This CDR3 contains 14 residues. CDR1 is SGHTS, CDR2 YDEGEE, per germline. The chain's CDR3 is CASSLDGGHNEQFF. For the CDR3, the DNA is TGTGCCAGCAGCTTGGACGGCGGACACAATGAGCAGTTCTTC.

The chain uses TRBV4-1 and TRBJ1-2, with TRBD1 as a possible D gene (5 bases). Per germline, CDR1 MGHRA and CDR2 YSYEKL. V gave up 3 bases and J gave up 0 bases, with 11 bases separating them. The CDR3 consists of 15 residues. The CDR3 here is CASSQRLTANYGYTF. The CDR3 DNA follows: TGCGCCAGCAGCCAGAGATTGACAGCTAACTATGGCTACACCTTC.

This sequence joins TRBV14 and TRBJ2-1; D is unclear. The germline gives CDR1 SGHDN, CDR2 FVKESK. This CDR3 is 12 amino acids long. Trimming removed 0 bases at V and 10 bases at J, with 7 bases between. This CDR3 reads CASSQDHHEQFF. The CDR3 DNA sequence: TGTGCCAGCAGCCAAGATCACCACGAGCAGTTCTTC.

The chain uses TRBV19 and TRBJ1-3; no clear D gene. V lost 3 bases to trimming and J lost 2 bases, with 11 bases between them. The CDR3 extends over 15 amino acids. Per the germline V gene, CDR1 is LNHDA and CDR2 is SQIVND (reference sequence). The CDR3: CASSIEGLAGNTIYF. CDR3 bases: TGTGCCAGTAGTATTGAGGGTCTCGCTGGAAACACCATATATTTT.

The rearrangement joins TRBV18 to TRBJ2-6, with D hard to call. The CDR3 has 18 residues. Germline V gene lookup returns CDR1 KGHSH and CDR2 LQKENI. Deletions cut 2 bases from V and 6 bases from J, with 20 bases between. In DNA, the CDR3 is TGTGCCAGCTCACCATCCTGGCAGGTGCGGATCATGGCCAACGTCCTGACTTTC. Its translation: CASSPSWQVRIMANVLTF.

The rearrangement joins TRBV7-2 to TRBJ2-7; 9 bases are shared with TRBD2. The CDR3 extends over 16 amino acids. V lost 5 bases to trimming and J lost 3 bases; unmatched junction nucleotides: 11. Germline CDR1 and CDR2: SGHTA and FQGNSA. CDR3 DNA: TGTGCCAGCAGCCTAACTGCGGGAGGGGGGGTCTACGAGCAGTACTTC. Translation gives CASSLTAGGGVYEQYF.

The V call is TRBV11-2, the J call TRBJ2-1, with TRBD2 matching over 14 bases. Trimming at V came to 7 bases and at J to 4 bases, leaving 6 bases not matched to a gene. The CDR3 covers 16 residues. CDR1 is SGHAT, CDR2 FQNNGV, per germline. The CDR3 spells CASTSTSGRGYNEQFF. CDR3 DNA sequence: TGTGCCAGCACTTCGACTAGCGGGAGGGGGTACAATGAGCAGTTCTTC.

The chain joins TRBV11-3 to TRBJ2-1; 7 nucleotides agree with TRBD2. The CDR3 spans 12 residues. CDR1 SGHNT and CDR2 YENEEA come from the germline V gene. The V segment lost 4 bases and the J segment 7 bases; nucleotides outside the gene matches: 1. The CDR3 reads CASSSGGNEQFF. The CDR3 DNA is TGTGCCAGCAGCTCCGGGGGGAATGAGCAGTTCTTC.

The CDR3 reads CASRQDRVSTDTQYF. The CDR3 nucleotides read TGCGCCAGCAGGCAAGACAGGGTCAGCACAGATACGCAGTATTTT. The chain has TRBV23-1 and TRBJ2-3, with 7 bases fitting TRBD1. TRBV23-1 is filed as an ORF, its function uncertain. Trimming removed 6 bases from V and 0 bases from J; junction bases left unmatched: 6. CDR3 length equals 15 residues.

The chain joins TRBV19 to TRBJ2-1; D remains ambiguous. The germline V and J ends were trimmed by 3 bases and 0 bases, with 12 bases remaining between them. This CDR3 comprises 16 residues. Germline CDR1 LNHDA, CDR2 SQIVND (reference sequence). Written as DNA, the CDR3 is TGTGCCAGTAGTATCCTTCCTAGTTCCTCCTACAATGAGCAGTTCTTC. It specifies CASSILPSSSYNEQFF.

V and J are TRBV7-9 and TRBJ1-1; D uncertain. Germline CDR1 is SEHNR and CDR2 is FQNEAQ (reference sequence). Deletions cut 5 bases from V and 0 bases from J, with 13 bases between. This CDR3 has 15 residues. The CDR3 reads CASSQMGRMNTEAFF. DNA for the CDR3: TGTGCCAGCAGCCAGATGGGGAGGATGAACACTGAAGCTTTCTTT.

The J gene is TRBJ2-7, the V gene TRBV7-6, with a weak D call TRBD2 (6 bases). Germline values: CDR1 SGHVS, CDR2 FNYEAQ. The CDR3 totals 14 residues. V lost 4 bases and J lost 1, with 11 bases in between. The CDR3 DNA is TGTGCCAGCAGCTCAGACCGGGGGTCCTACGAGCAGTACTTC. Protein: CASSSDRGSYEQYF.

Only one count was recorded for this clone. The chain is built from TRBV5-1 and TRBJ2-7, with D possibly being TRBD2 (6 bases). The germline gives CDR1 SGHRS, CDR2 YFSETQ. The CDR3 has 14 residues. V lost 4 bases to trimming and J lost 0 bases, with 11 bases between them. CDR3 amino acids: CASSATGDSYEQYF. For the CDR3, the DNA is TGCGCCAGCAGCGCCACGGGAGACTCCTACGAGCAGTACTTC.

The chain couples TRBV9 to TRBJ1-5; possible D gene TRBD1, 6 bases. Between the trimmed V and J ends, which lost 4 bases and 2 bases, there was a span of 13 bases. The CDR3 is 15 residues long. Germline V CDR1 and CDR2: SGDLS, YYNGEE. As DNA, the CDR3 is TGTGCCAGCAGCCGCGGACAGTCTGGCAATCAGCCCCAGCATTTT. Translation: CASSRGQSGNQPQHF. Looking up the rest from reference TRBV9 and TRBJ1-5 gives the full variable domain: DSGVTQTPKHLITATGQRVTLRCSPRSGDLSVYWYQQSLDQGLQFLIQYYNGEERAKGNILERFSAQQFPDLHSELNLSSLELGDSALYFCASSRGQSGNQPQHFGDGTRLSIL.

The gene calls are TRBV9 and TRBJ2-1; 9 positions match TRBD2. Germline V gene sequence: CDR1 SGDLS, CDR2 YYNGEE. Germline trimming cut 0 bases from V and 8 bases from J; bases unmatched to any gene: 9. The CDR3 length is 16 residues. The CDR3 loop is CASSVGGLAGMDEQFF. CDR3 DNA sequence: TGTGCCAGCAGCGTAGGCGGCCTAGCGGGGATGGATGAGCAGTTCTTC.

The chain couples TRBV18 to TRBJ2-5, with 9 bases aligning to TRBD1. The germline V gene has CDR1 KGHSH and CDR2 LQKENI. V lost 0 bases to trimming and J lost 5 bases; unmatched junction nucleotides: 10. The CDR3 totals 17 residues. The CDR3 sequence is CASSPPVWDRDRETQYF. The CDR3 DNA sequence: TGTGCCAGCTCACCACCCGTTTGGGACAGGGATCGGGAGACCCAGTACTTC.

The chain couples TRBV4-1 to TRBJ1-5, with D perhaps matching TRBD1 (5 bases). The CDR3 extends over 15 amino acids. With 2 bases removed from V and 5 bases from J, the gap between germline ends came to 13 bases. CDR1 and CDR2 (germline): MGHRA, YSYEKL. CDR3 DNA sequence: TGCGCCAGCAGCCAAAGACTAGGGGTTCATCAGCCCCAGCATTTT. This gives the protein CASSQRLGVHQPQHF.

This clone has just one count. Here the CDR3 reads CASSEISGQGAQPQHF. The CDR3, as DNA: TGTGCCAGCAGTGAAATATCGGGACAGGGAGCACAGCCCCAGCATTTT. V gene TRBV2 combines with J gene TRBJ1-5, with 9 bases identical to TRBD1. Germline-derived CDR1 and CDR2 are SNHLY and FYNNEI. J gave up 7 bases and V 2 bases, and 9 bases lay outside the gene matches. The CDR3 has 16 amino acids.

This chain uses TRBV28 with TRBJ2-5; 7 bases map to TRBD1. Germline V CDR1 and CDR2: MDHEN, SYDVKM. The CDR3 covers 15 residues. Germline trimming cut 2 bases from V and 5 bases from J; bases unmatched to any gene: 8. DNA for the CDR3: TGTGCCAGCAGTTTAGCCCTCGGGACAGTGGAGACCCAGTACTTC. Translated: CASSLALGTVETQYF.

The V call is TRBV7-9, the J call TRBJ2-3; no firm D call. This CDR3 is built from 13 residues. Germline assignment: CDR1 SEHNR and CDR2 FQNEAQ (reference sequence). V was trimmed by 4 bases and J by 9 bases, leaving 14 bases between them. DNA of the CDR3: TGTGCCAGCAGCTCGATCGGGTTATCGACGCAGTATTTT. Translated, it gives CASSSIGLSTQYF.

This clone was observed once. V usage is TRBV10-1 and J usage is TRBJ2-2, with unresolved D. Germline CDR1 and CDR2: WNHNN and SYGVQD (reference sequence). The CDR3 has 14 residues. Trimming shortened V by 6 bases and J by 4 bases, and 12 bases separated the two germline ends. CDR3: CASSAPGPTGELFF. In nucleotides, the CDR3 is TGCGCCAGCAGCGCCCCCGGGCCCACCGGGGAGCTGTTTTTT.